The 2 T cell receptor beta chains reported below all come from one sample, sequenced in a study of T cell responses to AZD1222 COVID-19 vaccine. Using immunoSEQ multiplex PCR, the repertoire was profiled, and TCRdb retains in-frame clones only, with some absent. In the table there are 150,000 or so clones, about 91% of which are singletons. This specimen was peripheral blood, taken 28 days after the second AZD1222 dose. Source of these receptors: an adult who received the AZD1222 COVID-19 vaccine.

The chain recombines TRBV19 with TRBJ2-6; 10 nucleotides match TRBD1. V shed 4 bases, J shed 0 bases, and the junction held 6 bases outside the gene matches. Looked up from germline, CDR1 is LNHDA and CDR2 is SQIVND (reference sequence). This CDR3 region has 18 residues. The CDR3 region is CASSTSGQGNSGANVLTF. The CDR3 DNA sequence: TGTGCCAGTAGTACATCGGGACAGGGGAACTCTGGGGCCAACGTCCTGACTTTC.

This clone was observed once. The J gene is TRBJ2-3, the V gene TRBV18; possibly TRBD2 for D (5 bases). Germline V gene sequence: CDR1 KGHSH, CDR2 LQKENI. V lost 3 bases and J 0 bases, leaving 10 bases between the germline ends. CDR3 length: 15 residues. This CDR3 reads CASSPPEDSTDTQYF. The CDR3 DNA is TGTGCCAGCTCACCTCCGGAGGACAGCACAGATACGCAGTATTTT.